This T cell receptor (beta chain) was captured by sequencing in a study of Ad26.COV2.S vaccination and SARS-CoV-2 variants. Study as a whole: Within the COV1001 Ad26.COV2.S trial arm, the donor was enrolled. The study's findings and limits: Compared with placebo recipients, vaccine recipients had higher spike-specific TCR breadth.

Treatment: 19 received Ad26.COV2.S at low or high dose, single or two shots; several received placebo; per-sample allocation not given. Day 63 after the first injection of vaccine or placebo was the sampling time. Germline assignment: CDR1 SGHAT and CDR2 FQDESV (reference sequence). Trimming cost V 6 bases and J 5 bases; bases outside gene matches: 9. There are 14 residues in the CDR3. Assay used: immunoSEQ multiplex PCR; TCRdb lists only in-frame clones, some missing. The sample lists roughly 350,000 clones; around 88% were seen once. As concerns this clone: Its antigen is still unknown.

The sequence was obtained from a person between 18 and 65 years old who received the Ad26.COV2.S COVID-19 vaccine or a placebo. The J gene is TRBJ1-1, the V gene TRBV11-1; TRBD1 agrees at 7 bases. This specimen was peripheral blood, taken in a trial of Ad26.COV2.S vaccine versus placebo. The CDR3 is CASSSEGGWTEAFF. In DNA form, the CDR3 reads TGTGCCAGCAGTTCAGAAGGGGGCTGGACTGAAGCTTTCTTT.